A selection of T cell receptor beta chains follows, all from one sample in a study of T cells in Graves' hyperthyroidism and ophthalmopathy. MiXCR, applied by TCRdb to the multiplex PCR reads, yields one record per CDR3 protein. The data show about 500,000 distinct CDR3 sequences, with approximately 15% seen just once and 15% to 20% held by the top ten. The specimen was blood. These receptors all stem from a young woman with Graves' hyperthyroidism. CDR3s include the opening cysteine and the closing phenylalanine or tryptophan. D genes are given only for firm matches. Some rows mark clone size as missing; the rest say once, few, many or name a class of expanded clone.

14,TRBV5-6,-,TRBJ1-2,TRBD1,CASSSTGDLYGYTF,TGTGCCAGCAGTTCGACAGGGGACCTCTATGGCTACACCTTC
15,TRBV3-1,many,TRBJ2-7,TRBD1,CASSQRPGQGHEQYF,TGTGCCAGCAGCCAACGTCCGGGACAGGGTCACGAGCAGTACTTC
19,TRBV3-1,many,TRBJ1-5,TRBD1,CASSQDVGTGQYSNQPQHF,TGTGCCAGCAGCCAAGACGTGGGGACAGGGCAATATAGCAATCAGCCCCAGCATTTT
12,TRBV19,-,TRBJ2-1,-,CASTLDYNEQFF,TGTGCCAGTACCCTAGATTACAATGAGCAGTTCTTC
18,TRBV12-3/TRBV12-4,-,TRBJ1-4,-,CASSIGVGGFRTNEKLFF,TGTGCCAGCAGCATAGGGGTGGGGGGCTTCCGAACTAATGAAAAACTGTTTTTT
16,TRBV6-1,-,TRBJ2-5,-,CASSEGRLVRGETQYF,TGTGCCAGCAGTGAAGGCCGGTTAGTAAGGGGAGAGACCCAGTACTTC
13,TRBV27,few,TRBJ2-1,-,CASSFGMFNEQFF,TGTGCCAGCAGTTTTGGGATGTTCAATGAGCAGTTCTTC
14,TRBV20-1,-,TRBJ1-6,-,CSASSGSYNSPLHF,TGCAGTGCTAGTTCTGGCTCCTATAATTCACCCCTCCACTTT
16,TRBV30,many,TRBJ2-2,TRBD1,CAWSSGTGRNTGELFF,TGTGCCTGGAGCTCCGGGACAGGGCGGAACACCGGGGAGCTGTTTTTT
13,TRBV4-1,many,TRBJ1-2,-,CASSRWDLYGYTF,TGCGCCAGCAGCCGTTGGGATCTCTATGGCTACACCTTC
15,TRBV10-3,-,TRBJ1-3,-,CAISEAGTTRNTIYF,TGTGCCATCAGTGAAGCCGGGACAACAAGAAACACCATATATTTT
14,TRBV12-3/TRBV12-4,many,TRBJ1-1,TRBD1,CASSLWGQEQEAFF,TGTGCCAGCAGTTTATGGGGACAGGAACAAGAAGCTTTCTTT
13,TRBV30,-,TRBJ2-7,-,CAALEGSGYEQYF,TGTGCCGCTTTGGAGGGGTCTGGATACGAGCAGTACTTC